This entry lists 32 T cell receptor beta chains sequenced from one sample in a study of T cells generated in artificial thymic organoids. Separate semi-nested PCRs amplified TCRalpha and TCRbeta libraries using constant-region reverse primers in TRAC or TRBC. Each CDR3 protein is one row after TCRdb ran MiXCR on the 5' RACE reads. Among around 3,000 distinct CDR3 sequences listed, 34% were seen once. The sample taken for sequencing was naive CD8+ T cells from blood. Subset in this sample: CD3+TCRalphabeta+CD8SP T cells; for blood, CD45RO-CCR7+ naive CD8+ T cells. All receptors derive from a human donor who gave cord blood stem cells for thymic organoid culture, a cardiac surgery patient who gave postnatal thymus, or a blood donor (not recorded which).

Points on this clonotype: Relative to the germline gene, one junction end is altered; a read error may explain this. V and J are TRBV5-5 and TRBJ2-7; D is unresolved. The germline gives CDR1 SGHKS, CDR2 YYEKEE (reference sequence). The CDR3 runs 13 residues. The DNA for the CDR3 is TGTACCAGCAGCTTGGCCGTGTCCTACGAGCGGTACTTC. Protein product: CTSSLAVSYERYF.

This chain links TRBV20-1 with TRBJ2-7; TRBD2 agrees at 8 bases. The V gene end was trimmed by 1 base and the J gene end by 11 bases; junction bases not matched to a gene: 10. Germline V gene data show CDR1 as DFQATT and CDR2 as SNEGSKA (reference sequence). The CDR3 totals 13 residues. The CDR3 sequence is CSARGQREFGEYF. The CDR3 DNA reads as TGCAGTGCTAGAGGCCAGCGGGAGTTTGGGGAGTACTTC.

This clonotype is large (0.1 to 1%). The junction does not match germline at one end; this may be a read error. The chain links TRBV20-1 to TRBJ2-3, with 13 bases matching TRBD2. CDR1 is DFQATT and CDR2 is SNEGSKA in the germline V gene (reference sequence). This CDR3 contains 18 residues. For the CDR3, the DNA is TGCAGTGCCAGAGGACTAGCGGGAGAATGGGCTAGCACAGATACGCAGTATTTT. Residues: CSARGLAGEWASTDTQYF.

This clonotype came up once. Possible read error: a much larger clone is one base away. J is TRBJ2-6 and V is TRBV7-9, with TRBD1 matching over 9 bases. With 11 bases clipped from V and 1 base from J, the junction kept 12 bases outside the gene matches. The CDR3 is 17 amino acids. Germline CDR1 reads SEHNR; CDR2 reads FQNEAQ (reference sequence). The chain's CDR3 is CAGMRGQGLSGANVLTF. In DNA, the CDR3 is TGTGCCGGCATGAGGGGACAGGGATTATCTGGGGCCAACGTCCTGACTTTC.

By sample share, this clonotype is medium-sized. The chain combines TRBV28 with TRBJ2-4; D is possibly TRBD1 or TRBD2 (7 bases each). In germline, CDR1 is MDHEN, CDR2 SYDVKM. V lost 4 bases and J lost 2, with 15 bases in between. The CDR3 contains 16 residues. The CDR3 loop is CASSSHRGGSKNIQYF. CDR3 nucleotide sequence: TGTGCCAGCAGTTCACACAGGGGAGGGTCCAAAAACATTCAGTACTTC.

This clonotype was seen a handful of times. The V call is TRBV10-3, the J call TRBJ1-6; the D is unclear. The CDR3 has 17 residues. Germline CDR1 ENHRY, CDR2 SYGVKD. Trimming shortened V by 7 bases and J by 1 base, and 17 bases separated the two germline ends. Here the CDR3 reads CAIKRAEEGSYNSPLHF. The CDR3 DNA sequence: TGTGCCATCAAGCGGGCGGAGGAGGGATCCTATAATTCACCCCTCCACTTT.

This clonotype is labeled medium-sized. The V call is TRBV27, the J call TRBJ2-2; a possible D gene is TRBD1 (6 bases). This CDR3 is 13 amino acids long. CDR1 is MNHEY and CDR2 is SMNVEV in the germline V gene (reference sequence). V gave up 3 bases and J gave up 7 bases, with 9 bases separating them. Here the CDR3 reads CASSFGQLGELFF. The CDR3 nucleotides read TGTGCCAGCAGTTTTGGACAGCTCGGGGAGCTGTTTTTT.

This chain uses TRBV28 with TRBJ2-3; 9 positions agree with TRBD1. The ends lost 7 bases at V and 3 bases at J; junction bases unmatched: 11. The CDR3 sequence is 16 residues long. In germline, CDR1 is MDHEN, CDR2 SYDVKM. The CDR3 DNA follows: TGTGCCAGCACCACGGGACAGGGAATGAGGACAGATACGCAGTATTTT. Its protein product is CASTTGQGMRTDTQYF.

The chain links TRBV20-1 to TRBJ2-1; the match to TRBD1 covers 10 bases. Germline CDR1 reads DFQATT; CDR2 reads SNEGSKA (reference sequence). CDR3 length: 12 amino acids. Germline trimming cut 3 bases from V and 7 bases from J; bases unmatched to any gene: 0. CDR3 protein: CSARDRGNEQFF. The CDR3 DNA sequence: TGCAGTGCTAGGGACAGGGGGAATGAGCAGTTCTTC.

The chain couples TRBV12-3 or TRBV12-4 to TRBJ2-7; D remains unclear. Trimming left V 5 bases short and J 3 bases short, with 14 bases between. This CDR3 spans 14 amino acids. CDR3 DNA sequence: TGTGCCAGCAGTCTCCCACCCCGGGTCTACGAGCAGTACTTC. Translating it yields CASSLPPRVYEQYF.

This clonotype was seen a few times. V is TRBV9 and J is TRBJ2-7, with D perhaps matching TRBD1 (6 bases). Germline V CDR1 and CDR2: SGDLS, YYNGEE. V lost 0 bases, J lost 0 bases, and 7 bases lay in between. The CDR3 spans 14 residues. The DNA of the CDR3 is TGTGCCAGCAGCGTAGGGACAGACTCCTACGAGCAGTACTTC. Protein: CASSVGTDSYEQYF.

This clonotype is a singleton in its sample. The J gene is TRBJ2-1, the V gene TRBV19, with 9 bases that match TRBD1. Losses at the gene ends were 0 bases for V and 10 bases for J; bases not matched to a gene: 4. CDR3 size: 14 residues. CDR1 and CDR2 (germline): LNHDA, SQIVND (reference sequence). DNA for the CDR3: TGTGCCAGTAGTATAGATTGGACAGGGGAAGAGCAGTTCTTC. The encoded protein is CASSIDWTGEEQFF.

This clonotype was picked up a small number of times. The chain employs TRBV4-3 and TRBJ1-2; tentative D call: TRBD1 (5 bases). The CDR3 contains 14 residues. V gave up 4 bases and J gave up 7 bases, with 16 bases separating them. Germline V lookup: CDR1 LGHNA, CDR2 YSLEER. CDR3 coding DNA: TGCGCCAGCAGCCCGCCCGGAGGGGCGGGTGGCTACACCTTC. This encodes CASSPPGGAGGYTF.

This clonotype is termed medium-sized. The J gene is TRBJ2-1, the V gene TRBV29-1; 8 nucleotides agree with TRBD2. CDR1 and CDR2 (germline): SQVTM, ANQGSEA. V was pared by 3 bases and J by 5 bases, with 6 bases of the junction left unmatched. The CDR3 contains 14 residues. CDR3 sequence (DNA): TGCAGCGTTGAGGTTAGCGGGGCCCACAATGAGCAGTTCTTC. Its protein product is CSVEVSGAHNEQFF.

CDR3 sequence: CASGTSTGTGGDGEKLFF. The CDR3 DNA sequence: TGTGCCAGCGGCACCAGTACCGGGACAGGGGGCGATGGTGAAAAACTGTTTTTT. The chain joins TRBV21-1 to TRBJ1-4; the D call of TRBD1 is as the table states it, not checked on the DNA. TRBV21-1 is classified as a pseudogene. There are 18 residues in the CDR3.

Within the sample, this clonotype is medium-sized. The DNA of the CDR3 is TGTGCCAGCAACCTAGCCGGACCCTACGAGCAGTACTTC. This gives the protein CASNLAGPYEQYF. This rearrangement joins TRBV6-2 or TRBV6-3 to TRBJ2-7; possibly TRBD2 for D (5 bases). Germline V lookup: CDR1 MNHEY, CDR2 SVGEGT. V gave up 7 bases and J gave up 2 bases, with 12 bases separating them. The CDR3 has 13 residues.

This rearrangement joins TRBV3-1 to TRBJ1-2; the match to TRBD1 covers 7 bases. Germline V gives CDR1 LGHDT, CDR2 YNNKEL (reference sequence). The CDR3 is 14 amino acids. V lost 1 base, J lost 5 bases, and 4 bases stayed unmatched. The CDR3 sequence is CASSQAGTAYGYTF. In DNA, the CDR3 is TGTGCCAGCAGCCAAGCCGGGACAGCTTATGGCTACACCTTC.

In its sample, this clonotype ranks as medium-sized (0.01 to 0.1%). The gene calls are TRBV20-1 and TRBJ2-3, with a weak D call TRBD2 (5 bases). Trimming removed 5 bases from V and 6 bases from J, with 21 bases in between. The V gene's germline CDR1 is DFQATT and CDR2 SNEGSKA (reference sequence). This CDR3 is 15 amino acids long. The DNA of the CDR3 is TGCAGTGCTCCCGGCCCTGAGGGCGGTCTGGATACGCAGTATTTT. It encodes CSAPGPEGGLDTQYF.

By its share, this clonotype is medium-sized. The chain has TRBV12-3 or TRBV12-4 and TRBJ2-2; D is unresolved. Trimming took 0 bases from V and 2 from J, leaving 4 bases between them. There are 14 residues in the CDR3. The CDR3 sequence is CASSLASNTGELFF. As DNA, the CDR3 is TGTGCCAGCAGTTTAGCGAGCAACACCGGGGAGCTGTTTTTT.

The chain employs TRBV15 and TRBJ2-7; the D gene could be TRBD1 or TRBD2 (5 bases each). The CDR3 sequence is 15 residues long. The germline V gene encodes CDR1 LNHNV and CDR2 YYDKDF (reference sequence). Trimming took off 3 bases at V and 5 bases at J, with 17 bases between the two ends. Written as DNA, the CDR3 is TGTGCCACCAGCAGCGCAGGGAGTGCGCCGGACGAGCAGTACTTC. It specifies CATSSAGSAPDEQYF.

In this sample, this clonotype turned up a few times. The V call is TRBV29-1, the J call TRBJ2-7; tentative D call: TRBD1 (6 bases). Trimming took off 6 bases at V and 0 bases at J, with 12 bases between the two ends. This CDR3 contains 13 residues. Germline V gives CDR1 SQVTM, CDR2 ANQGSEA. The CDR3 protein is CSVQTGFSYEQYF. In DNA, the CDR3 is TGCAGCGTGCAGACAGGTTTCTCCTACGAGCAGTACTTC.

This chain connects TRBV3-1 to TRBJ2-7, with 7 bases matching TRBD2. Germline lookup yields CDR1 LGHDT and CDR2 YNNKEL (reference sequence). The CDR3 covers 12 residues. With V trimmed by 1 base and J by 6 bases, 0 bases remained unmatched. The CDR3 DNA sequence: TGTGCCAGCAGCCAAGGCGGGGGCGAGCAGTACTTC. This gives the protein CASSQGGGEQYF.

This clonotype is termed medium-sized. The chain couples TRBV12-3 or TRBV12-4 to TRBJ1-4, with D maybe TRBD1 (5 bases). The germline V and J ends were trimmed by 7 bases and 7 bases, with 13 bases remaining between them. This CDR3 spans 13 amino acids. CDR3 sequence: CASTLPGGEKLFF. The CDR3 DNA reads TGTGCCAGCACTCTCCCTGGGGGTGAAAAACTGTTTTTT.

The chain uses TRBV28 and TRBJ2-7; 7 nucleotides agree with TRBD2. V lost 2 bases, J lost 7 bases, and 8 bases stayed unmatched. The CDR3 sequence is 14 residues long. Germline V gene data show CDR1 as MDHEN and CDR2 as SYDVKM. This chain's CDR3 is CASSLISPGLEQYF. CDR3 bases: TGTGCCAGCAGTTTAATCTCGCCGGGACTAGAGCAGTACTTC.

The table lists this clonotype with a few counts. The chain links TRBV6-5 to TRBJ1-1, with D unclear. The germline CDR1 and CDR2 sequences are MNHEY and SVGAGI. This CDR3 is built from 15 residues. The germline V and J ends were trimmed by 0 bases and 2 bases, with 10 bases remaining between them. CDR3 sequence: CASSYSIQVNTEAFF. The CDR3 bases are TGTGCCAGCAGTTACTCTATCCAGGTAAACACTGAAGCTTTCTTT.

In its sample, this clonotype is medium-sized (0.01 to 0.1%). The chain carries TRBV7-9 and TRBJ1-4; no reliable D call. The CDR3 sequence is 16 residues long. Trimming removed 5 bases from V and 9 bases from J, with 22 bases in between. CDR1 is SEHNR and CDR2 is FQNEAQ in the germline V gene (reference sequence). In DNA form, the CDR3 reads TGTGCCAGCAGCCTCCTCGTCGAGGGTATTCACCAAAAACTGTTTTTT. It translates to CASSLLVEGIHQKLFF.

In its sample, this clonotype is medium-sized (0.01 to 0.1%). One end of the junction fails to match germline, which may point to a read error. This chain uses TRBV18 with TRBJ1-1, with 9 positions matching TRBD1. Germline CDR1 is KGHSH and CDR2 is LQKENI. The CDR3 is made up of 20 amino acids. The CDR3 loop reads CASSPPGGTGPGLGNTEAFF. In nucleotides, the CDR3 is TGTGCCAGCTCGCCACCAGGCGGGACAGGGCCCGGTCTGGGAAACACTGAAGCTTTCTTT.

This clonotype came up a few times. V and J are TRBV13 and TRBJ1-5; 12 bases map to TRBD1. J gave up 6 bases and V 3 bases, and 0 bases lay outside the gene matches. Germline lookup yields CDR1 PRHDT and CDR2 FYEKMQ (reference sequence). The CDR3 has 14 residues. The CDR3 DNA sequence: TGTGCCAGCAGCTTGGGACAGGGGGCTCAGCCCCAGCATTTT. Translation: CASSLGQGAQPQHF. Full variable domain (outside the CDR3, taken from reference TRBV13 and TRBJ1-5): AAGVIQSPRHLIKEKRETATLKCYPIPRHDTVYWYQQGPGQDPQFLISFYEKMQSDKGSIPDRFSAQQFSDYHSELNMSSLELGDSALYFCASSLGQGAQPQHFGDGTRLSIL.

This clonotype ranks as medium-sized. The V and J genes are TRBV29-1 and TRBJ2-1; D not resolved. Trimming shortened V by 7 bases and J by 0 bases, and 10 bases separated the two germline ends. The CDR3 sequence is 13 residues long. Germline CDR1 is SQVTM and CDR2 is ANQGSEA. CDR3 protein: CSGGMSSYNEQFF. The DNA for the CDR3 is TGCAGCGGTGGCATGAGCTCCTACAATGAGCAGTTCTTC.

This clonotype showed up just a few times. The chain links TRBV27 to TRBJ2-7, with D unclear. CDR3 length equals 14 residues. The germline CDR1 and CDR2 sequences are MNHEY and SMNVEV (reference sequence). V gave up 3 bases and J gave up 2 bases, with 11 bases separating them. CDR3 sequence (DNA): TGTGCCAGCAGTTTTGGGGAATTTCCCTACGAGCAGTACTTC. Translating it yields CASSFGEFPYEQYF.

Concerning this clonotype: Just one base apart from a much larger clone, this may be a read error. The chain has TRBV12-3 or TRBV12-4 and TRBJ2-7; D is perhaps TRBD2 (5 bases). This CDR3 comprises 14 residues. The CDR3 reads CVSSLARGPVEQYF. In nucleotides, the CDR3 is TGTGTCAGCAGTTTAGCGAGAGGTCCTGTCGAGCAGTACTTC.

On this clonotype: Its ends do not fully match the called genes, so a read error is possible. The V and J genes are TRBV7-6 and TRBJ2-3, with a weak D call TRBD2 (6 bases). The CDR3 runs 15 residues. Germline V CDR1 and CDR2: SGHVS, FNYEAQ. CDR3 loop: CTSSSGTPNTDTQYF. CDR3 nucleotide sequence: TGTACCAGCAGCTCCGGGACTCCTAACACAGATACGCAGTATTTT.